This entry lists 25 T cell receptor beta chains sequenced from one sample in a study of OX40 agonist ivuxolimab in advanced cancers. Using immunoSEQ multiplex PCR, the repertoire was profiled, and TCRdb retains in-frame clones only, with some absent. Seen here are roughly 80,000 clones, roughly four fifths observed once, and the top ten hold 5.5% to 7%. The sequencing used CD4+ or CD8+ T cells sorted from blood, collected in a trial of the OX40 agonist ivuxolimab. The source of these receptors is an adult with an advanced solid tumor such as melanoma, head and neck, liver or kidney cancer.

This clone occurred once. The CDR3 DNA is TGTGCCAGCAGCCAAGTCGCAGGGAGCTATGGCTACACCTTC. As protein: CASSQVAGSYGYTF. The chain uses TRBV14 and TRBJ1-2; TRBD1 might be the D (5 bases). The CDR3 loop spans 14 amino acids. CDR1 SGHDN and CDR2 FVKESK come from the germline V gene. V was clipped by 1 base and J by 4 bases, with 10 bases between them.

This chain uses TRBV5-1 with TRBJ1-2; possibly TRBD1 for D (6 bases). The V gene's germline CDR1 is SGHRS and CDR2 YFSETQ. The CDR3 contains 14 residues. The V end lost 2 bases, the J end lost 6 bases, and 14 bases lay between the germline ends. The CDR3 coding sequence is TGCGCCAGCAGCTTTACAGGGTCGGGGGATGGCTACACCTTC. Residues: CASSFTGSGDGYTF.

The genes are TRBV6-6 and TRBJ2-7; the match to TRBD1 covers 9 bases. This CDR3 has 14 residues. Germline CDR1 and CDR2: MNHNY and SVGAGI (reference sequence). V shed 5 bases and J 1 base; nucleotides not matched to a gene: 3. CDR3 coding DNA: TGTGCCAGCAGTGACAGGGGGGGATCCTACGAGCAGTACGTC. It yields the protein CASSDRGGSYEQYV.

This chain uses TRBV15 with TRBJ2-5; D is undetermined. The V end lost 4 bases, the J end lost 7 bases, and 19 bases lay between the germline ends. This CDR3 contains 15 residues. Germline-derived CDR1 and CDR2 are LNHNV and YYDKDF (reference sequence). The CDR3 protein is CATSTSDTSSGTQYF. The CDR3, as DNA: TGTGCCACCAGCACCTCCGACACCTCATCGGGGACCCAGTACTTC.

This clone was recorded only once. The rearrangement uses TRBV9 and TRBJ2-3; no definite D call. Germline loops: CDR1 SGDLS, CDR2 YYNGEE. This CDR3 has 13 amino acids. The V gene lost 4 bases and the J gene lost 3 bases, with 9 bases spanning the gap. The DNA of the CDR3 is TGTGCCAGCAGCCCGAGGAATACAGATACGCAGTATTTT. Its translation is CASSPRNTDTQYF.

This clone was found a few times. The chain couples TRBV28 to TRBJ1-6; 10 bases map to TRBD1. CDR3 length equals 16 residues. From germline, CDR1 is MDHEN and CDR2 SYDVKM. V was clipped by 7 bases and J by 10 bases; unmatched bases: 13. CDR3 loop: CASTETGGASRSPLHF. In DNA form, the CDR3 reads TGTGCCAGCACGGAGACAGGGGGCGCTTCCCGCTCACCCCTCCACTTT.

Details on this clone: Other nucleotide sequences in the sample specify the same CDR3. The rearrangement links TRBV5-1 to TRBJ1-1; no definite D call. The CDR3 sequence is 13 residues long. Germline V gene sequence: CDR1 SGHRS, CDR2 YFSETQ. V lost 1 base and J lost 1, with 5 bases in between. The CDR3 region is CASSLTGNTEAFF. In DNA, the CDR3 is TGCGCCAGCAGCTTGACGGGGAACACTGAAGCTTTCTTT. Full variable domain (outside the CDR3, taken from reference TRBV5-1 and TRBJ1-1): KAGVTQTPRYLIKTRGQQVTLSCSPISGHRSVSWYQQTPGQGLQFLFEYFSETQRNKGNFPGRFSGRQFSNSRSEMNVSTLELGDSALYLCASSLTGNTEAFFGQGTRLTVV.

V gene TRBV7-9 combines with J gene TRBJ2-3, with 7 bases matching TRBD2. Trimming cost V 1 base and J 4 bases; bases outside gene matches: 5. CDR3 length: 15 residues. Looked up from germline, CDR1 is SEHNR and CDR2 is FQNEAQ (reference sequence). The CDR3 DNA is TGTGCCAGCAGCTTAGTTGGGGGGAGGGCAGATACGCAGTATTTT. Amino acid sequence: CASSLVGGRADTQYF.

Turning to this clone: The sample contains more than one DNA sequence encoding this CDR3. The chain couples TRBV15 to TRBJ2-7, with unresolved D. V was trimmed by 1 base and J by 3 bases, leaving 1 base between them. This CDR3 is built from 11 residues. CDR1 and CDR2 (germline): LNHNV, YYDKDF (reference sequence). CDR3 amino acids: CATSRGYEQYF. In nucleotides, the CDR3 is TGTGCCACCAGCAGAGGCTACGAGCAGTACTTC.

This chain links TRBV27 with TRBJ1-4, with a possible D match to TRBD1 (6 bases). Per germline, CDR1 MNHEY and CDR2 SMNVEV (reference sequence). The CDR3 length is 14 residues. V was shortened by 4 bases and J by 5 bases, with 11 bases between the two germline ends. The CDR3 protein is CASSSQGMNEKLFF. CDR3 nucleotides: TGTGCCAGCAGTTCCCAGGGGATGAATGAAAAACTGTTTTTT.

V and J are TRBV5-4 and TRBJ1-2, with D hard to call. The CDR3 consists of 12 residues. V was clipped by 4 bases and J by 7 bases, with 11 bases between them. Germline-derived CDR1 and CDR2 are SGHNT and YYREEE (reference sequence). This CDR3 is CASSQDLGGYTF. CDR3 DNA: TGTGCCAGCAGCCAAGATCTCGGTGGCTACACCTTC. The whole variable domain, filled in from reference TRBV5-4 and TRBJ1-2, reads ETGVTQSPTHLIKTRGQQVTLRCSSQSGHNTVSWYQQALGQGPQFIFQYYREEENGRGNFPPRFSGLQFPNYSSELNVNALELDDSALYLCASSQDLGGYTFGSGTRLTVV.

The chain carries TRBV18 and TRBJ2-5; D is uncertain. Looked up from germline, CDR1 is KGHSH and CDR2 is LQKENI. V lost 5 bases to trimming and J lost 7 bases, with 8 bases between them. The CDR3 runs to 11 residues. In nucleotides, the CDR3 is TGTGCCAGCTCAGGGGAACGGACCCAGTACTTC. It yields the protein CASSGERTQYF.

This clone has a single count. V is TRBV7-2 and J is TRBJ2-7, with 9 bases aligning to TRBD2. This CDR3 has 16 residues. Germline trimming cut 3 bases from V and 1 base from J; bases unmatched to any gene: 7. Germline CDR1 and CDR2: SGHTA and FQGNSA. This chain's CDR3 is CASSLSSSGMSYEQYF. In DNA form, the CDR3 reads TGTGCCAGCAGCTTGAGCTCTAGCGGGATGTCCTACGAGCAGTACTTC.

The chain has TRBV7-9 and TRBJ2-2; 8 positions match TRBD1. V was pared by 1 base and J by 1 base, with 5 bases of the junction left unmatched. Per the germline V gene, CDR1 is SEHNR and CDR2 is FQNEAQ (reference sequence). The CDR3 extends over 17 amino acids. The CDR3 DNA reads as TGTGCCAGCAGCTTAGGAGCCGGGACAGGGAACACCGGGGAGCTGTTTTTT. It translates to CASSLGAGTGNTGELFF.

This CDR3 reads CASSPGTDYYNSPLHF. DNA for the CDR3: TGTGCCAGCAGCCCCGGGACGGATTATTATAATTCACCCCTCCACTTT. V gene TRBV7-8 combines with J gene TRBJ1-6; the D gene is possibly TRBD1 (5 bases). Trimming took off 5 bases at V and 4 bases at J, with 15 bases between the two ends. The CDR3 runs 16 residues. Germline V gene lookup returns CDR1 SGHVS and CDR2 FQNEAQ.

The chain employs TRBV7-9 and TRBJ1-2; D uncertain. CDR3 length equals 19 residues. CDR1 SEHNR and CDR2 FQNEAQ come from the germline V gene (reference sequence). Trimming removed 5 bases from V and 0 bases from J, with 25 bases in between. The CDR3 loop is CASSLPGGVLDAPNYGYTF. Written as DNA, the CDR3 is TGTGCCAGCAGCCTTCCTGGTGGAGTCTTAGACGCTCCTAACTATGGCTACACCTTC. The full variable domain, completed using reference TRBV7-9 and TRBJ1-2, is DTGVSQNPRHKITKRGQNVTFRCDPISEHNRLYWYRQTLGQGPEFLTYFQNEAQLEKSRLLSDRFSAERPKGSFSTLEIQRTEQGDSAMYLCASSLPGGVLDAPNYGYTFGSGTRLTVV.

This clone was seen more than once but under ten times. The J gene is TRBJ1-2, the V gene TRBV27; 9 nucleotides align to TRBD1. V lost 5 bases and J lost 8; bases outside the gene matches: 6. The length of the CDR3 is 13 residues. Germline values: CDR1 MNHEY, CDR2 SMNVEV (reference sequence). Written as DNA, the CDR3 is TGTGCCAGCAGTACAACCGGGACAGGGGGCTACACCTTC. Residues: CASSTTGTGGYTF.

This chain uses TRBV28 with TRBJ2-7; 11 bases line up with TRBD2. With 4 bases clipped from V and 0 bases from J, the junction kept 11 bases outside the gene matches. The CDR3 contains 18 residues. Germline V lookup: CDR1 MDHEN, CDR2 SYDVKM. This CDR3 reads CASSSARLAGPYSYEQYF. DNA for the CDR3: TGTGCCAGCAGTTCAGCCCGACTAGCGGGACCATACTCCTACGAGCAGTACTTC. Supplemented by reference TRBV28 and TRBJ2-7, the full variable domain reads DVKVTQSSRYLVKRTGEKVFLECVQDMDHENMFWYRQDPGLGLRLIYFSYDVKMKEKGDIPEGYSVSREKKERFSLILESASTNQTSMYLCASSSARLAGPYSYEQYFGPGTRLTVT.

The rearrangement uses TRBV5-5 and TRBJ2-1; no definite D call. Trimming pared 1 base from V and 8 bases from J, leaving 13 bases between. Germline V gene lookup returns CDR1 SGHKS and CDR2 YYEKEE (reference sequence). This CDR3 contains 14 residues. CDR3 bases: TGTGCCAGCAGCTTGAGGTTAGTCCGGGATGAGCAGTTCTTC. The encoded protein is CASSLRLVRDEQFF. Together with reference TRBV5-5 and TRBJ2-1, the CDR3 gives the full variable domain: DAGVTQSPTHLIKTRGQQVTLRCSPISGHKSVSWYQQVLGQGPQFIFQYYEKEERGRGNFPDRFSARQFPNYSSELNVNALLLGDSALYLCASSLRLVRDEQFFGPGTRLTVL.

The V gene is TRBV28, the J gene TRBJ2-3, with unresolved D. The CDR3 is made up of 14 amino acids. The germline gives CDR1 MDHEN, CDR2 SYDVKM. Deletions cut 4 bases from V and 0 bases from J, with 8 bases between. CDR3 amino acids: CASSSLSSTDTQYF. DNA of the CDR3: TGTGCCAGCAGTTCATTATCTAGCACAGATACGCAGTATTTT.

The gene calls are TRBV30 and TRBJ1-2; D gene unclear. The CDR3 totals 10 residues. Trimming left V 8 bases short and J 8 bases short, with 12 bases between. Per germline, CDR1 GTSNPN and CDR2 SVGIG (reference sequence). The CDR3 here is CAERTGGYTF. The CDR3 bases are TGTGCCGAAAGGACGGGAGGCTACACCTTC.

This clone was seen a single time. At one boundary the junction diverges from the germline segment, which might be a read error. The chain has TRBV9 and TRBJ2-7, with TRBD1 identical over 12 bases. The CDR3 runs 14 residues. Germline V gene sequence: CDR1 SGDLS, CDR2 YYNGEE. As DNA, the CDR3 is TGTGCCGGCAGCGCCGGGACAGGGGGCAGCGGCGCCTACTTC. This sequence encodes CAGSAGTGGSGAYF.

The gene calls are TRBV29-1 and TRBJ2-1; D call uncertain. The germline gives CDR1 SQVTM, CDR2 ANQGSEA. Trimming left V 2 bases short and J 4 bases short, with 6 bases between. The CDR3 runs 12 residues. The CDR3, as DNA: TGCAGCGTTGAAATGGATTACAATGAGCAGTTCTTC. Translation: CSVEMDYNEQFF.

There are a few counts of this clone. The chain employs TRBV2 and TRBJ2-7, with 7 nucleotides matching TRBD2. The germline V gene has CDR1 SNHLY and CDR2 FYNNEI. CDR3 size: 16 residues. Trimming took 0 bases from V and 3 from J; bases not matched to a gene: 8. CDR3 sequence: CASSEAGGGSGYEQYV. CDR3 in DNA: TGTGCCAGCAGTGAAGCAGGCGGGGGTAGTGGCTACGAGCAGTACGTC.

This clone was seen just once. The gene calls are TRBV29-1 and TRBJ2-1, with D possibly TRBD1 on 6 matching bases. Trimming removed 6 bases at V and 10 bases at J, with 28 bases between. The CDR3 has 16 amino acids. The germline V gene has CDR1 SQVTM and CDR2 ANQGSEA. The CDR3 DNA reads TGCAGCGTCCGACTGCAGGGGAAAGGGGAGCTGGGGGAGCAGTTCTTC. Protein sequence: CSVRLQGKGELGEQFF.